These 10 T cell receptor beta chains share one sample of origin, sequenced in a study of blood T cell repertoires in COVID-19. TCRdb's copy holds only in-frame clones and misses some; the assay was immunoSEQ multiplex PCR. Of more than 95,000 clones listed, approximately 83% are singletons. Sequenced input: peripheral blood. These receptors were obtained from a woman older than 75 with acute or convalescent COVID-19.

The V gene is TRBV6-2 or TRBV6-3, the J gene TRBJ1-1; perhaps TRBD1 as D (5 bases). CDR1 is MNHEY, CDR2 SVGEGT, per germline. The length of the CDR3 is 15 residues. The ends were cut back, 5 bases at V and 10 bases at J, with 23 bases in the middle. The CDR3 DNA reads as TGTGCCAGCAGTCCCCCGATAGGGGCCCGATTGGGAGCTTTCTTT. Translating gives CASSPPIGARLGAFF.

V is TRBV21-1 and J is TRBJ1-3; the table's D call, TRBD1, was not checked against the DNA. TRBV21-1 is marked as a pseudogene. This CDR3 contains 14 residues. The chain's CDR3 is CASSSRGSGNTIYF. CDR3 bases: TGTGCCAGCAGCAGCAGGGGGAGTGGAAACACCATATATTTT.

The chain joins TRBV19 to TRBJ2-2; D ambiguous. Germline lookup yields CDR1 LNHDA and CDR2 SQIVND (reference sequence). The CDR3 loop spans 15 amino acids. Between the trimmed V and J ends, which lost 7 bases and 2 bases, there was a span of 14 bases. The CDR3 DNA reads as TGTGCCAGTATGCAGTCGTGGTCTAACACCGGGGAGCTGTTTTTT. Encoded protein: CASMQSWSNTGELFF.

The chain uses TRBV2 and TRBJ1-2; TRBD1 matches 8 bases. CDR1 and CDR2 (germline): SNHLY, FYNNEI. J was trimmed by 4 bases and V by 4 bases; bases with no gene match: 5. CDR3 length: 14 amino acids. The CDR3 region is CASSGGTGRYGYTF. The CDR3 DNA reads TGTGCCAGCAGTGGAGGGACAGGCCGCTATGGCTACACCTTC.

This clone has a single count. The CDR3 spells CASSESPKRIKAFF. The CDR3 DNA reads as TGCGCCAGCAGTGAGTCCCCGAAGCGCATAAAAGCTTTCTTT. The V gene is TRBV10-2, the J gene TRBJ1-1; no clear D gene. CDR3 length: 14 residues. The V end lost 0 bases, the J end lost 9 bases, and 14 bases lay between the germline ends. The germline gives CDR1 WSHSY, CDR2 SAAADI.

This clone was counted once. V and J are TRBV18 and TRBJ1-1; 8 bases are a match to TRBD1. V shed 5 bases and J 4 bases; nucleotides not matched to a gene: 3. This CDR3 has 13 residues. Per the germline V gene, CDR1 is KGHSH and CDR2 is LQKENI. CDR3 sequence reads: CASSNRGTTEAFF. For the CDR3, the DNA is TGTGCCAGCTCAAACAGGGGGACCACTGAAGCTTTCTTT.

This clone was seen only once. The gene calls are TRBV5-1 and TRBJ2-3, with 10 bases fitting TRBD2. V lost 5 bases, J lost 1 base, and 7 bases stayed unmatched. CDR3 length equals 16 residues. Germline CDR1 is SGHRS and CDR2 is YFSETQ. CDR3 bases: TGCGCCAGCAGGACGGGGCTAGCGGGGGGCACAGATACGCAGTATTTT. Its translation: CASRTGLAGGTDTQYF.

The sample holds a few counts of this clone. CDR3 protein: CASRRSSGAFNEQFF. In DNA, the CDR3 is TGTGCCAGCAGGAGGTCTAGCGGGGCTTTCAATGAGCAGTTCTTC. The V gene is TRBV27, the J gene TRBJ2-1, with 9 bases fitting TRBD2. CDR1 is MNHEY and CDR2 is SMNVEV in the germline V gene (reference sequence). This CDR3 is built from 15 residues. V dropped 6 bases and J dropped 6; count of bases not matched to a gene: 9.

The rearrangement links TRBV10-1 to TRBJ2-3, with D uncertain. The CDR3 totals 13 residues. Trimming removed 2 bases at V and 4 bases at J, with 7 bases between. Per the germline V gene, CDR1 is WNHNN and CDR2 is SYGVQD (reference sequence). This CDR3 reads CASSEVASDTQYF. CDR3 nucleotides: TGCGCCAGCAGTGAGGTAGCCTCAGATACGCAGTATTTT.

The V gene is TRBV14, the J gene TRBJ2-2; possible D gene TRBD1, 5 bases. The CDR3 totals 14 residues. CDR1 and CDR2 (germline): SGHDN, FVKESK. Trimming shortened V by 6 bases and J by 0 bases, and 8 bases separated the two germline ends. The CDR3 region is CASSRQPNTGELFF. CDR3 DNA sequence: TGTGCCAGCAGTAGACAGCCGAACACCGGGGAGCTGTTTTTT.